Listed here is a single TCR beta chain. The source of the sample is a study of technical replicates of blood from a handful of donors. Only in-frame clones appear in the TCRdb table, and some are missing; sequencing was by immunoSEQ multiplex PCR. In the table there are about 76,000 clones, roughly 92% of which are singletons. The CDR3 totals 15 residues. Trimming cost V 3 bases and J 6 bases; bases outside gene matches: 5. CDR1 and CDR2 from the germline V gene are SGHNT and YENEEA. The TCR was taken from a human donor in good health. The sequencing input was T cells isolated from PBMCs. This sequence joins TRBV11-3 and TRBJ2-7; 13 nucleotides line up with TRBD2. CDR3 residues: CASSFTSGRAGEQYF. The CDR3 bases are TGTGCCAGCAGCTTTACTAGCGGGAGGGCCGGCGAGCAGTACTTC.